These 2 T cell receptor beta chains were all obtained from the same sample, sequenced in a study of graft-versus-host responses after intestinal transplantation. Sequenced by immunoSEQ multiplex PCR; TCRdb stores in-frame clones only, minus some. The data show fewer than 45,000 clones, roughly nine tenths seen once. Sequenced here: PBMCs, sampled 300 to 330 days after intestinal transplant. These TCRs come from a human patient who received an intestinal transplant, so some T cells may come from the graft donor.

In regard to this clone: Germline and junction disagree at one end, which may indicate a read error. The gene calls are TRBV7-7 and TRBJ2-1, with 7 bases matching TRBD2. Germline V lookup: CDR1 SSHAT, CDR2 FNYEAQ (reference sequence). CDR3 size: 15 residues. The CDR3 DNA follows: TGTGCTAGCAGCTTAGTCGGGAGGCCCTACAATGAGCAGTTCTTC. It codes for CASSLVGRPYNEQFF.

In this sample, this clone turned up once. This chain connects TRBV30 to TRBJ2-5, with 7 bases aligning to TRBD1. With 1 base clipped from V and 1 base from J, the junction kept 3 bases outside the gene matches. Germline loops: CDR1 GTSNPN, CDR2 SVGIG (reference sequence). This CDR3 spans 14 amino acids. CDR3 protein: CAWSAWDSQETQYF. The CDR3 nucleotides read TGTGCCTGGAGTGCCTGGGACAGCCAAGAGACCCAGTACTTC.